A single sample gave rise to the 24 T cell receptor beta chains below, sequenced in a study of cytomegalovirus exposure and HLA in healthy donors. In the PCR, 60 Vbeta and 13 Jbeta primers were used. Libraries were prepared by immunoSEQ multiplex PCR; TCRdb keeps only in-frame clonotypes and omits some of them. The table has tens of thousands of clones, 68% seen once. The sequencing input was PBMCs. These receptors were collected from a man aged 35 to 55 in good health and CMV-seropositive.

This CDR3 reads CASSLDILGDRGYEKLFF. CDR3 nucleotide sequence: TGCGCCAGCAGCTTGGATATTTTAGGGGATAGGGGATATGAAAAACTGTTTTTT. This rearrangement joins TRBV5-1 to TRBJ1-4; D perhaps matches TRBD1 (5 bases). V shed 0 bases and J shed 6 bases, with 21 bases lying between them. Germline lookup yields CDR1 SGHRS and CDR2 YFSETQ. The CDR3 has 18 residues.

The chain couples TRBV9 to TRBJ2-7, with a possible D match to TRBD1 (6 bases). Trimming removed 4 bases from V and 3 bases from J, with 20 bases in between. The CDR3 totals 16 residues. Germline V CDR1 and CDR2: SGDLS, YYNGEE. The CDR3 protein is CASSRGNGGTNYEQYF. In DNA, the CDR3 is TGTGCCAGCAGCAGGGGGAATGGCGGAACCAACTACGAGCAGTACTTC.

The chain combines TRBV7-2 with TRBJ2-7; 7 bases are a match to TRBD2. The CDR3 contains 14 residues. The trim removed 4 bases at V and 2 bases at J, leaving 5 bases unmatched. CDR1 and CDR2 from the germline V gene are SGHTA and FQGNSA. The CDR3 region has the DNA TGTGCCAGCAGCTCTAGCGGACGTACCTACGAGCAGTACTTC. Translated: CASSSSGRTYEQYF.

The chain is built from TRBV7-2 and TRBJ1-5, with TRBD1 as a possible D gene (6 bases). Germline V lookup: CDR1 SGHTA, CDR2 FQGNSA. This CDR3 region has 14 residues. The V end lost 3 bases, the J end lost 9 bases, and 15 bases lay between the germline ends. Here the CDR3 reads CASSLGHGVGPQHF. The CDR3, as DNA: TGTGCCAGCAGCTTGGGACACGGTGTGGGGCCCCAGCATTTT.

The CDR3, as DNA: TGTGCCTGGAGGAAGGGAGGGGCGGGGGCCAACGTCCTGACTTTC. Translation: CAWRKGGAGANVLTF. The V and J genes are TRBV30 and TRBJ2-6; TRBD2 matches 7 bases. J was trimmed by 4 bases and V by 3 bases; bases with no gene match: 6. This CDR3 spans 15 amino acids. The V gene's germline CDR1 is GTSNPN and CDR2 SVGIG (reference sequence). The full variable domain, in which reference TRBV30 and TRBJ2-6 provide the parts outside the CDR3, is SQTIHQWPATLVQPVGSPLSLECTVEGTSNPNLYWYRQAAGRGLQLLFYSVGIGQISSEVPQNLSASRPQDRQFILSSKKLLLSDSGFYLCAWRKGGAGANVLTFGAGSRLTVL.

The chain recombines TRBV7-2 with TRBJ2-3; TRBD2 might be the D (5 bases). CDR1 SGHTA and CDR2 FQGNSA come from the germline V gene. V lost 4 bases to trimming and J lost 5 bases, with 7 bases between them. CDR3 length: 12 residues. The CDR3 DNA follows: TGTGCCAGCAGCTCTGGAGGAGATACGCAGTATTTT. It is translated as CASSSGGDTQYF.

This clone is medium-sized. The genes are TRBV11-3 and TRBJ2-4, with TRBD2 identical over 7 bases. J gave up 6 bases and V 6 bases, and 11 bases lay outside the gene matches. The CDR3 loop spans 15 amino acids. Germline V gene lookup returns CDR1 SGHNT and CDR2 YENEEA. CDR3 DNA sequence: TGTGCCAGCAGTGCGCCCGATGGGGAGGGAAACATTCAGTACTTC. Translated: CASSAPDGEGNIQYF.

This clone was seen only a few times. The CDR3 DNA sequence: TGTGCCAGCAGCTTAGGTTCTAGCTCTGGAAACACCATATATTTT. Its translation is CASSLGSSSGNTIYF. The chain has TRBV5-8 and TRBJ1-3; D remains ambiguous. V was cut by 2 bases and J by 0 bases, with 9 bases left in between. Germline CDR1 reads SGHTS; CDR2 reads YDEGEE. CDR3 size: 15 residues.

This clone has just one count. In nucleotides, the CDR3 is TGTGCCAGCAGGCCGTTCGCGTCATTCAATCAGCCCCAGCATTTT. The encoded protein is CASRPFASFNQPQHF. This chain links TRBV6-5 with TRBJ1-5; D gene uncertain. Germline V gene lookup returns CDR1 MNHEY and CDR2 SVGAGI. This CDR3 comprises 15 residues. The V and J ends lost 6 bases and 3 bases respectively, with 15 bases between them.

This clone was seen a few times. J is TRBJ2-7 and V is TRBV5-1; 7 positions agree with TRBD2. The CDR3 extends over 16 amino acids. Trimming took 4 bases from V and 2 from J; bases not matched to a gene: 12. Germline V CDR1 and CDR2: SGHRS, YFSETQ. CDR3 sequence (DNA): TGCGCCAGCAGCATGGGAGGGAACCAGGTAGCCTACGAGCAGTACTTC. Translating it yields CASSMGGNQVAYEQYF.

The DNA for the CDR3 is TGTGCCAGCAGCTTAGCGCAGGTGGAGACCCAGTACTTC. This encodes CASSLAQVETQYF. The chain links TRBV7-6 to TRBJ2-5, with D uncertain. Germline-derived CDR1 and CDR2 are SGHVS and FNYEAQ. The germline V and J ends were trimmed by 0 bases and 5 bases, with 7 bases remaining between them. CDR3 length: 13 residues.

The gene calls are TRBV19 and TRBJ1-1; the D is unclear. Trimming stripped 7 bases from V and 4 bases from J, with 16 bases between. Germline CDR1 and CDR2: LNHDA and SQIVND (reference sequence). There are 14 residues in the CDR3. The CDR3, as DNA: TGTGCCAGTACCGAGAGGAGGGAAGGCACTGAAGCTTTCTTT. Residues: CASTERREGTEAFF. The whole variable domain, remainder taken from reference TRBV19 and TRBJ1-1, is DGGITQSPKYLFRKEGQNVTLSCEQNLNHDAMYWYRQDPGQGLRLIYYSQIVNDFQKGDIAEGYSVSREKKESFPLTVTSAQKNPTAFYLCASTERREGTEAFFGQGTRLTVV.

The V gene is TRBV2, the J gene TRBJ2-5; 8 bases fit TRBD2. The germline V gene has CDR1 SNHLY and CDR2 FYNNEI. This CDR3 has 14 residues. Trimming at V came to 6 bases and at J to 4 bases, leaving 7 bases not matched to a gene. The CDR3 loop reads CASSLAGHGETQYF. The CDR3 bases are TGTGCCAGCAGCCTAGCGGGCCATGGAGAGACCCAGTACTTC. Filled out from reference TRBV2 and TRBJ2-5, the complete variable domain reads EPEVTQTPSHQVTQMGQEVILRCVPISNHLYFYWYRQILGQKVEFLVSFYNNEISEKSEIFDDQFSVERPDGSNFTLKIRSTKLEDSAMYFCASSLAGHGETQYFGPGTRLLVL.

This clone was counted many times. J is TRBJ2-7 and V is TRBV27, with 8 bases matching TRBD1. Germline values: CDR1 MNHEY, CDR2 SMNVEV (reference sequence). This CDR3 has 13 amino acids. After removal of 8 bases from V and 4 bases from J, the junction contained 7 bases not matched to a gene. The CDR3 region is CASGTGGGYEQYF. For the CDR3, the DNA is TGTGCCAGCGGGACAGGAGGGGGTTACGAGCAGTACTTC.

V is TRBV6-5 and J is TRBJ2-7, with TRBD1 identical over 10 bases. V was pared by 0 bases and J by 3 bases, with 2 bases of the junction left unmatched. Germline V lookup: CDR1 MNHEY, CDR2 SVGAGI. This CDR3 comprises 15 residues. CDR3 amino acids: CASSYSGQGNYEQYF. The CDR3, as DNA: TGTGCCAGCAGTTACTCGGGACAGGGGAACTACGAGCAGTACTTC.

This clone was observed once. The chain links TRBV7-9 to TRBJ2-1; 10 bases are shared with TRBD2. The CDR3 extends over 14 amino acids. J lost 4 bases, V lost 3 bases, and 0 bases had no gene match. Per the germline V gene, CDR1 is SEHNR and CDR2 is FQNEAQ (reference sequence). CDR3 in DNA: TGTGCCAGCAGCTTGGGACTAGCGTACAATGAGCAGTTCTTC. It specifies CASSLGLAYNEQFF.

The chain uses TRBV4-3 and TRBJ1-1; no definite D call. This CDR3 spans 13 amino acids. Trimming pared 2 bases from V and 1 base from J, leaving 5 bases between. CDR1 is LGHNA, CDR2 YSLEER, per germline. The CDR3 loop reads CASSQIGNTEAFF. The CDR3 DNA is TGCGCCAGCAGCCAAATCGGGAACACTGAAGCTTTCTTT.

The chain carries TRBV27 and TRBJ2-5, with TRBD2 matching 8 bases. The CDR3 length is 14 residues. The germline V gene has CDR1 MNHEY and CDR2 SMNVEV (reference sequence). V lost 7 bases to trimming and J lost 5 bases; unmatched junction nucleotides: 9. The CDR3 DNA reads TGTGCCAGCACCGATTCAAGCGGGAGTGAGACCCAGTACTTC. Encoded protein: CASTDSSGSETQYF.

The DNA of the CDR3 is TGTGCCAGTAGTACGAACAAGGGGTATGGCTACACCTTC. It specifies CASSTNKGYGYTF. The chain couples TRBV19 to TRBJ1-2, with D possibly TRBD1 on 5 matching bases. V lost 4 bases, J lost 5 bases, and 11 bases lay in between. The germline gives CDR1 LNHDA, CDR2 SQIVND (reference sequence). The CDR3 has 13 amino acids.

The chain uses TRBV28 and TRBJ2-5, with D possibly matching TRBD2 (6 bases). CDR3 size: 16 residues. Germline loops: CDR1 MDHEN, CDR2 SYDVKM. The ends were cut back, 3 bases at V and 1 base at J, with 15 bases in the middle. CDR3 in amino acids: CASSFSGEAFQETQYF. The CDR3, as DNA: TGTGCCAGCAGTTTCTCGGGAGAGGCTTTCCAAGAGACCCAGTACTTC. Drawing the rest from reference TRBV28 and TRBJ2-5, the complete variable domain is DVKVTQSSRYLVKRTGEKVFLECVQDMDHENMFWYRQDPGLGLRLIYFSYDVKMKEKGDIPEGYSVSREKKERFSLILESASTNQTSMYLCASSFSGEAFQETQYFGPGTRLLVL.

The chain employs TRBV5-6 and TRBJ2-2, with 7 bases aligning to TRBD2. With 0 bases clipped from V and 3 bases from J, the junction kept 2 bases outside the gene matches. CDR3 length: 15 residues. Germline loops: CDR1 SGHDT, CDR2 YYEEEE. For the CDR3, the DNA is TGTGCCAGCAGCTTGGTGGGGAGGGACACCGGGGAGCTGTTTTTT. Translation gives CASSLVGRDTGELFF.

This chain joins TRBV7-3 and TRBJ2-1; maybe TRBD1 (6 bases). Germline CDR1 reads SGHTA; CDR2 reads FQGTGA. Deletions cut 1 base from V and 7 bases from J, with 17 bases between. The CDR3 runs to 16 residues. The CDR3 region is CASSLRGNGRGNEQFF. In DNA, the CDR3 is TGTGCCAGCAGCTTAAGGGGTAACGGCAGGGGTAATGAGCAGTTCTTC.

CDR3 nucleotide sequence: TGTGCCAGCAGTCGGACAGGGTCGTACGAGCAGTACTTC. This codes for CASSRTGSYEQYF. The rearrangement joins TRBV25-1 to TRBJ2-7, with 8 positions matching TRBD1. J was trimmed by 4 bases and V by 5 bases; bases with no gene match: 4. CDR1 and CDR2 from the germline V gene are MGHDK and SYGVNS. The CDR3 has 13 residues.

V is TRBV9 and J is TRBJ2-5, with a tentative D call TRBD1 (5 bases). The V gene's germline CDR1 is SGDLS and CDR2 YYNGEE. The CDR3 runs to 14 residues. Trimming shortened V by 4 bases and J by 2 bases, and 12 bases separated the two germline ends. CDR3 in DNA: TGTGCCAGCAGCCTCGACAGTACGCAAGAGACCCAGTACTTC. Its translation: CASSLDSTQETQYF.